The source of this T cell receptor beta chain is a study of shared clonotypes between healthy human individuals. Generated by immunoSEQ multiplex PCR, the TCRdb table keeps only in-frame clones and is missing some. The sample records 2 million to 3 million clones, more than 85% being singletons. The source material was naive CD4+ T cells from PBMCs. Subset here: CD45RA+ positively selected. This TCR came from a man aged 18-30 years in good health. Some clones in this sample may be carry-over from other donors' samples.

The CDR3, as DNA: TGCGCCAGCAGCTTGGGCCCCCCTGGGGTTAGCACAGATACGCAGTATTTT. Translation gives CASSLGPPGVSTDTQYF. This chain uses TRBV5-1 with TRBJ2-3, with no clear D. This CDR3 spans 17 amino acids. In germline, CDR1 is SGHRS, CDR2 YFSETQ. V was pared by 0 bases and J by 0 bases, with 14 bases between.